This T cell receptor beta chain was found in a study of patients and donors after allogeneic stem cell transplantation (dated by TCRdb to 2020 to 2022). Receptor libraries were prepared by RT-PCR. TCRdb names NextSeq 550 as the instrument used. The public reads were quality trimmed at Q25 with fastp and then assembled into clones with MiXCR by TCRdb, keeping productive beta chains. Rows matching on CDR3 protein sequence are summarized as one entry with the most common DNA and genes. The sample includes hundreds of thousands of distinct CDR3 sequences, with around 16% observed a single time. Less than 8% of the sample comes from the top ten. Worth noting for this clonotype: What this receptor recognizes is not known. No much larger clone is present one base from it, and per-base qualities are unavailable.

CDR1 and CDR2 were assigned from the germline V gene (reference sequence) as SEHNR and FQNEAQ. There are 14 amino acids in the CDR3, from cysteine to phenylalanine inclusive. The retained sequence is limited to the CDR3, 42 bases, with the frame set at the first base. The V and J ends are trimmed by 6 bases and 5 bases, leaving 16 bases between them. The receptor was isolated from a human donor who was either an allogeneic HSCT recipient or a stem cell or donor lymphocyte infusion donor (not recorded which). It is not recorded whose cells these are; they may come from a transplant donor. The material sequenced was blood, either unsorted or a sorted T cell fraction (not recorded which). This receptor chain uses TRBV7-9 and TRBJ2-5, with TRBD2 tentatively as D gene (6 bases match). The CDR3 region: CASRFSGGPETQYF. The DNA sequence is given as TGTGCCAGCAGATTTAGCGGCGGGCCTGAGACCCAGTACTTC. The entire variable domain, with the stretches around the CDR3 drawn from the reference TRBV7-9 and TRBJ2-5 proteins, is DTGVSQNPRHKITKRGQNVTFRCDPISEHNRLYWYRQTLGQGPEFLTYFQNEAQLEKSRLLSDRFSAERPKGSFSTLEIQRTEQGDSAMYLCASRFSGGPETQYFGPGTRLLVL.